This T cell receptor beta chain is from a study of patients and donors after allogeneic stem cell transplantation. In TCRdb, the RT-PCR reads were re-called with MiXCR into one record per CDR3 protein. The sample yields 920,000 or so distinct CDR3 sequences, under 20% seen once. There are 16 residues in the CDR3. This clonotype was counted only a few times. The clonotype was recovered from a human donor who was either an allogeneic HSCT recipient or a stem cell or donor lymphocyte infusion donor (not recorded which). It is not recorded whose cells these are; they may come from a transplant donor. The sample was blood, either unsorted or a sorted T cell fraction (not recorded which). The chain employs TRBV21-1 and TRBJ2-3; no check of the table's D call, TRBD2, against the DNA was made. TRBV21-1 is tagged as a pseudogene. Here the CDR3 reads CASKNVGTPPNDTQYF. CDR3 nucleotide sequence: TGTGCCAGCAAAAATGTCGGGACTCCTCCCAACGATACGCAGTATTTT.